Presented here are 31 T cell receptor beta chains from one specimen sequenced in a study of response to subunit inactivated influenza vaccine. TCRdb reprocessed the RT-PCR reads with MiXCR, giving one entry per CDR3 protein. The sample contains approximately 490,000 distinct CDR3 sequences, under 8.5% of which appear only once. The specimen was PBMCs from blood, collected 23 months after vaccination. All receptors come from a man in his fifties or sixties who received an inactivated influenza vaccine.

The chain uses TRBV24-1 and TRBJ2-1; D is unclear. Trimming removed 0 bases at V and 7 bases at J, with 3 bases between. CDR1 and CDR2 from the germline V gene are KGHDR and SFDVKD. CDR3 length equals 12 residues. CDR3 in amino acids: CATSDLVNEQFF. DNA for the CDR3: TGTGCCACCAGTGATTTGGTTAATGAGCAGTTCTTC.

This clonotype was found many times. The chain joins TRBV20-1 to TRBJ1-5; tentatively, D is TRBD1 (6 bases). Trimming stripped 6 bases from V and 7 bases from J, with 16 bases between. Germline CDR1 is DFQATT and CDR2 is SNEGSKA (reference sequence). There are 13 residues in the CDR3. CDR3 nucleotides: TGCAGTGCCGGCGGGGGCGGGTTACAGCCCCAGCATTTT. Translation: CSAGGGGLQPQHF.

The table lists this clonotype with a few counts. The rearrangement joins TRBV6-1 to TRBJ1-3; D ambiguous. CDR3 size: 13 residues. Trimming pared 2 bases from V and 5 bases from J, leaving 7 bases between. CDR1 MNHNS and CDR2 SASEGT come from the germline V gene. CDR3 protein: CASSESPRNTIYF. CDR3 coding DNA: TGTGCCAGCAGTGAATCACCTAGAAACACCATATATTTT.

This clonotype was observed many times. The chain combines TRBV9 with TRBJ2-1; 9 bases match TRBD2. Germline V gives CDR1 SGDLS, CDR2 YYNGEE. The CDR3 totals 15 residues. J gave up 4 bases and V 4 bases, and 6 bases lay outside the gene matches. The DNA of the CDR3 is TGTGCCAGCAGCCACCGACTAGCGGTTTACAATGAGCAGTTCTTC. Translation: CASSHRLAVYNEQFF. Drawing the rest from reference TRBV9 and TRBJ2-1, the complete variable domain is DSGVTQTPKHLITATGQRVTLRCSPRSGDLSVYWYQQSLDQGLQFLIQYYNGEERAKGNILERFSAQQFPDLHSELNLSSLELGDSALYFCASSHRLAVYNEQFFGPGTRLTVL.

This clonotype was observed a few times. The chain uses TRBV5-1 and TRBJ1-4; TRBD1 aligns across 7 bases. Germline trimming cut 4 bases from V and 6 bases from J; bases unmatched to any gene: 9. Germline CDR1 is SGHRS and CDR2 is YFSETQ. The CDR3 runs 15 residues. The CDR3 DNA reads TGCGCCAGCAGCCAGGGGGGGGCCGTGGATGAAAAACTGTTTTTT. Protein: CASSQGGAVDEKLFF.

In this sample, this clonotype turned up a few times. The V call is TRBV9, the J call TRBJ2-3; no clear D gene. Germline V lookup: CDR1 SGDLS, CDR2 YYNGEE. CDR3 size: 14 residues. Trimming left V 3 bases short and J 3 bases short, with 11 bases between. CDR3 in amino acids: CASSAQLGTDTQYF. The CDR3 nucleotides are TGTGCCAGCAGCGCCCAGCTTGGAACAGATACGCAGTATTTT. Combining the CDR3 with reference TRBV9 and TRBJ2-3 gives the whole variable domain DSGVTQTPKHLITATGQRVTLRCSPRSGDLSVYWYQQSLDQGLQFLIQYYNGEERAKGNILERFSAQQFPDLHSELNLSSLELGDSALYFCASSAQLGTDTQYFGPGTRLTVL.

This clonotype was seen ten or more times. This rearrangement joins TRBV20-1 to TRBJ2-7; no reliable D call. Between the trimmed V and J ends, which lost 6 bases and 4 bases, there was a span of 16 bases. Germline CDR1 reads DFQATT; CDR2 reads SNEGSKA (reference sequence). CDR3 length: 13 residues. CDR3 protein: CSAGPFWDYEQYF. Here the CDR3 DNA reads TGCAGTGCAGGACCGTTTTGGGATTACGAGCAGTACTTC.

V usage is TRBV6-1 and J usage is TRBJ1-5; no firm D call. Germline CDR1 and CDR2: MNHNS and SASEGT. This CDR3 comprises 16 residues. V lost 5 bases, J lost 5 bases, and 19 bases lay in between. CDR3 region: CASSPVRARSDQPQHF. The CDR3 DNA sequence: TGTGCCAGCAGTCCCGTGAGGGCCAGAAGCGATCAGCCCCAGCATTTT.

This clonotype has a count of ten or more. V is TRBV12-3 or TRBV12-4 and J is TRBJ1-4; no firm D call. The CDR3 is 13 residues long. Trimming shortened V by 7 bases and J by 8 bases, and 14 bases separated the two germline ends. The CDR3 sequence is CASTFSRGEKLFF. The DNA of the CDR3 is TGTGCCAGCACTTTTTCAAGAGGGGAAAAACTGTTTTTT.

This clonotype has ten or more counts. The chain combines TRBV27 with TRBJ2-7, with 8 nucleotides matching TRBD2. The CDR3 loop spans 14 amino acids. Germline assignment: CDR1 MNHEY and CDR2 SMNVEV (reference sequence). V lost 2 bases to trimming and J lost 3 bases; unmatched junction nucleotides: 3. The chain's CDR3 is CASSLKREYYEQYF. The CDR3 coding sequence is TGTGCCAGCAGTTTAAAGCGGGAGTACTACGAGCAGTACTTC.

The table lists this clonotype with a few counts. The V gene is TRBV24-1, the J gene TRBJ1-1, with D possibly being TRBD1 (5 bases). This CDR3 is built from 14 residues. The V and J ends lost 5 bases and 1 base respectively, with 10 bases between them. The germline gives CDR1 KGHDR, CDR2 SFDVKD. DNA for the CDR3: TGTGCCACCAGTGCAGGGACGGAGAACACTGAAGCTTTCTTT. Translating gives CATSAGTENTEAFF.

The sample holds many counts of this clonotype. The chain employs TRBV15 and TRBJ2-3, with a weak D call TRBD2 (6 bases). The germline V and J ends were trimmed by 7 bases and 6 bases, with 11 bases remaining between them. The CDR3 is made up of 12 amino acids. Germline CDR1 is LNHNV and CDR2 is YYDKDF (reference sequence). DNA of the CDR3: TGTGCCACCAAGGACTATTCGGATACGCAGTATTTT. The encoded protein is CATKDYSDTQYF.

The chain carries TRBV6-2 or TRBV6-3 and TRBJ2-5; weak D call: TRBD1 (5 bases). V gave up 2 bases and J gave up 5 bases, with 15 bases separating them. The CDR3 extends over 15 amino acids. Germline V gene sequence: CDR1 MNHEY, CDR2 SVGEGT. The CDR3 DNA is TGTGCCAGCAGTTACGTTGGGGCAGTTGGGGAGACCCAGTACTTC. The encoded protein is CASSYVGAVGETQYF.

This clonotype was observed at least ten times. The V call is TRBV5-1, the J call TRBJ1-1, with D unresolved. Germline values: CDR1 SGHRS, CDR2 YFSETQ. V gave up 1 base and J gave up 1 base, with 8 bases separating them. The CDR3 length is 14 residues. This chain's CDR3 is CASSLNGQNTEAFF. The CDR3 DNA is TGCGCCAGCAGCTTGAATGGGCAGAACACTGAAGCTTTCTTT.

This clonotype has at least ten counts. CDR3 in amino acids: CSAPGTSGYTDTQYF. CDR3 sequence (DNA): TGCAGTGCTCCCGGGACTAGCGGCTACACAGATACGCAGTATTTT. The chain is built from TRBV20-1 and TRBJ2-3, with 11 bases matching TRBD2. The ends lost 5 bases at V and 2 bases at J; junction bases unmatched: 6. This CDR3 comprises 15 residues. Germline CDR1 DFQATT, CDR2 SNEGSKA (reference sequence).

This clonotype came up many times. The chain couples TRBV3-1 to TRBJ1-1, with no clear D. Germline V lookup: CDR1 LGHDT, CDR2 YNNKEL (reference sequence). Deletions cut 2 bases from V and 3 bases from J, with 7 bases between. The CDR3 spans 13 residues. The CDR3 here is CASSQTRDTEAFF. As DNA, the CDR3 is TGTGCCAGCAGCCAAACCCGAGACACTGAAGCTTTCTTT.

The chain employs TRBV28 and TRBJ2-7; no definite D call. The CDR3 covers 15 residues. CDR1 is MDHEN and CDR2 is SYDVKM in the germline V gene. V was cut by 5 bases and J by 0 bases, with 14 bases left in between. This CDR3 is CASSDGVLDSYEQYF. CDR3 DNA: TGTGCCAGCAGTGATGGGGTACTGGACTCCTACGAGCAGTACTTC. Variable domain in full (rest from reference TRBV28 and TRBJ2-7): DVKVTQSSRYLVKRTGEKVFLECVQDMDHENMFWYRQDPGLGLRLIYFSYDVKMKEKGDIPEGYSVSREKKERFSLILESASTNQTSMYLCASSDGVLDSYEQYFGPGTRLTVT.

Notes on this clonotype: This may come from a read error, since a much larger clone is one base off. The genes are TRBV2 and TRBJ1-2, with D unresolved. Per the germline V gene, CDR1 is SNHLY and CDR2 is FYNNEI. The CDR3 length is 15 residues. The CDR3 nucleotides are TGTGTCAGCAGCTCTACCCCCGGAGCAAACTATGGCTACACCTTC. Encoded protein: CVSSSTPGANYGYTF.

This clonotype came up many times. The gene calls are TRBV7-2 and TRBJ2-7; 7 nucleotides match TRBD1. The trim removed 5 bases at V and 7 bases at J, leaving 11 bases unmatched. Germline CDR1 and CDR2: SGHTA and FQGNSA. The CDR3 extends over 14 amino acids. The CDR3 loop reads CASSPVSGGDEQYF. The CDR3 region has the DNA TGTGCCAGCAGCCCCGTATCAGGGGGTGATGAGCAGTACTTC.

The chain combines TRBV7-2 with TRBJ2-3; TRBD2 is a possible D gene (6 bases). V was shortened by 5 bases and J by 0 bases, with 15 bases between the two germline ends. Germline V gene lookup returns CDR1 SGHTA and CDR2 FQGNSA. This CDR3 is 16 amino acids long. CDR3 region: CASSQQRAHSTDTQYF. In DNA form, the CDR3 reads TGTGCCAGCAGCCAACAGCGGGCCCACAGCACAGATACGCAGTATTTT. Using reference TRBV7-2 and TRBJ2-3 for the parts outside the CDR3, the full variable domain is GAGVSQSPSNKVTEKGKDVELRCDPISGHTALYWYRQSLGQGLEFLIYFQGNSAPDKSGLPSDRFSAERTGGSVSTLTIQRTQQEDSAVYLCASSQQRAHSTDTQYFGPGTRLTVL.

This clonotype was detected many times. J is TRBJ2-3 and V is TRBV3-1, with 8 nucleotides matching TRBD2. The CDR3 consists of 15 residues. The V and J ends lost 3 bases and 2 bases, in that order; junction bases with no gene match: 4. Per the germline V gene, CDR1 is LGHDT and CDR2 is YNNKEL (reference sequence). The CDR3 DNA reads TGTGCCAGCAGCCAGCTAGCGGGTTCCACAGATACGCAGTATTTT. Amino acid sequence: CASSQLAGSTDTQYF.

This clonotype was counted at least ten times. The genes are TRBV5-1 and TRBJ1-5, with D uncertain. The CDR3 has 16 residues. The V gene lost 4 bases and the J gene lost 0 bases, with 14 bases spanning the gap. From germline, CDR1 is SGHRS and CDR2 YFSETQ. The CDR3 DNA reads TGCGCCAGCAGCACGGATGCTGGGCCTAGCAATCAGCCCCAGCATTTT. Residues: CASSTDAGPSNQPQHF.

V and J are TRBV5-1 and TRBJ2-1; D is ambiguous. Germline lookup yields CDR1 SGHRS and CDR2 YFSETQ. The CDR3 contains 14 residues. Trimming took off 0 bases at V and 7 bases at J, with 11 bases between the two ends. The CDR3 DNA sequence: TGCGCCAGCAGCTTGGAGGTTCTGCGGAATGAGCAGTTCTTC. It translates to CASSLEVLRNEQFF.

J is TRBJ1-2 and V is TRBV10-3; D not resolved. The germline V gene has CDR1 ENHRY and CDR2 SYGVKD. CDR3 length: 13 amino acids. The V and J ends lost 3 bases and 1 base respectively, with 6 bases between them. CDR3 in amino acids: CAISDGFNYGYTF. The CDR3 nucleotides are TGTGCCATCAGTGATGGGTTTAACTATGGCTACACCTTC.

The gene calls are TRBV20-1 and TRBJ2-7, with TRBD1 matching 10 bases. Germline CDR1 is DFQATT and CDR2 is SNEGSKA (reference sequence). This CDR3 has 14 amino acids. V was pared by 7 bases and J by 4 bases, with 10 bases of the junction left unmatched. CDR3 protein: CSVSRGQGFYEQYF. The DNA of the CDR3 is TGCAGTGTTTCTCGGGGACAGGGGTTTTACGAGCAGTACTTC.

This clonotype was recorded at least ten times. CDR3 bases: TGCAGTGCCAGGGACAGGGTGGGCTCACCCCTCCACTTT. It translates to CSARDRVGSPLHF. V is TRBV20-1 and J is TRBJ1-6, with 9 bases fitting TRBD1. Germline trimming cut 6 bases from V and 10 bases from J; bases unmatched to any gene: 7. Germline CDR1 and CDR2: DFQATT and SNEGSKA (reference sequence). The CDR3 runs 13 residues.

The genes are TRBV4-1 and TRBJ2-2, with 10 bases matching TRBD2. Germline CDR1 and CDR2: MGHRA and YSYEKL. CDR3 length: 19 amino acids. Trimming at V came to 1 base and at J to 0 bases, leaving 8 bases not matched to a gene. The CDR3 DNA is TGCGCCAGCAGCCAAGTATACATAGCGGGGGGTTCGAACACCGGGGAGCTGTTTTTT. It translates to CASSQVYIAGGSNTGELFF.

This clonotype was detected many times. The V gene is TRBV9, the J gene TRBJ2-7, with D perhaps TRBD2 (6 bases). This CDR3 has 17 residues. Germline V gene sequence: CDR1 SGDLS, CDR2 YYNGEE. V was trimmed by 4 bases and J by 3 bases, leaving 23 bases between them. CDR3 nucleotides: TGTGCCAGCAGCTACCGGCCGGTGACTAGAGTCATCTACGAGCAGTACTTC. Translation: CASSYRPVTRVIYEQYF.

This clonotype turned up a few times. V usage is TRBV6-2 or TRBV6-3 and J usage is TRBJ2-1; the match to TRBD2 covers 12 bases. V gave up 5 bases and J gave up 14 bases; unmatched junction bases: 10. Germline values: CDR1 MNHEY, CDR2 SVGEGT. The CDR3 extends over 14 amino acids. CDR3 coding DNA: TGTGCCAGCAGTGCTACTAGCGGGGGGCCGTATAAGTTCTTC. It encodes CASSATSGGPYKFF.

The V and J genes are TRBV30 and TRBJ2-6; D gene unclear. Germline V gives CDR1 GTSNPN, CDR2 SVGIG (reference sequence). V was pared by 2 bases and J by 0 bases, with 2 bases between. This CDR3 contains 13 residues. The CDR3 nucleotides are TGTGCCTGGAGTTTCTCTGGGGCCAACGTCCTGACTTTC. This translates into CAWSFSGANVLTF.

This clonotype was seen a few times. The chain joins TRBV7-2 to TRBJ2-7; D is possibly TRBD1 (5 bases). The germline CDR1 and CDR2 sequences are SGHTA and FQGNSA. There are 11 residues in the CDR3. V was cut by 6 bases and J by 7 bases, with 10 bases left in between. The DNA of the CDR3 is TGTGCCAGCAGACAGGACGCAGAGCAGTACTTC. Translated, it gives CASRQDAEQYF.